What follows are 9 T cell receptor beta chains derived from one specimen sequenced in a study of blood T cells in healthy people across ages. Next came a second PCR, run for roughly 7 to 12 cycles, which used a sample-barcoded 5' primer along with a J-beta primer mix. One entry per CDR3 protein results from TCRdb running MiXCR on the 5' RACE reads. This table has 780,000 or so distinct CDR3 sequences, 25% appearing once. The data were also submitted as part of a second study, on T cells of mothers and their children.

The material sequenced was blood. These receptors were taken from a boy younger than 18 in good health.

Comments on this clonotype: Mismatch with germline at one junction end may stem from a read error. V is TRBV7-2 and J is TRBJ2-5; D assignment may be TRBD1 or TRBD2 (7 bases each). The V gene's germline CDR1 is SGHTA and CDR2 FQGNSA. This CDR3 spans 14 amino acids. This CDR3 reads CAGSAGGGGETQYF. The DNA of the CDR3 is TGTGCCGGCAGCGCAGGGGGAGGGGGAGAGACCCAGTACTTC. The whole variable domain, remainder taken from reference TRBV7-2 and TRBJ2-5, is GAGVSQSPSNKVTEKGKDVELRCDPISGHTALYWYRQSLGQGLEFLIYFQGNSAPDKSGLPSDRFSAERTGGSVSTLTIQRTQQEDSAVYLCAGSAGGGGETQYFGPGTRLLVL.

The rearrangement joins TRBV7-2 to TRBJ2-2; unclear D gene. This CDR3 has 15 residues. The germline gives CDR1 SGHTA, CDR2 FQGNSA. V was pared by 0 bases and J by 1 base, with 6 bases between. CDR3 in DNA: TGTGCCAGCAGCTTAGCGCTACAGAACACCGGGGAGCTGTTTTTT. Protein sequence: CASSLALQNTGELFF.

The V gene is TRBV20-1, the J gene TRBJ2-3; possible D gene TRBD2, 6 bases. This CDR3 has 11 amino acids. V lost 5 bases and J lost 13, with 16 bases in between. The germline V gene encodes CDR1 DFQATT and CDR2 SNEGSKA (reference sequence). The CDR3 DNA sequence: TGCAGTGCTGGCCGGGACCCGGGGGAGTATTTT. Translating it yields CSAGRDPGEYF.

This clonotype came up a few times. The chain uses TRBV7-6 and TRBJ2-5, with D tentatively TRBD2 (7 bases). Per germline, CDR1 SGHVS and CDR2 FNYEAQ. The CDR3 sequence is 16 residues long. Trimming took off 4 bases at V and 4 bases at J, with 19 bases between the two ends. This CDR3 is CASSSGTPGGPETQYF. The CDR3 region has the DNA TGTGCCAGCAGCTCCGGGACACCCGGGGGGCCAGAGACCCAGTACTTC.

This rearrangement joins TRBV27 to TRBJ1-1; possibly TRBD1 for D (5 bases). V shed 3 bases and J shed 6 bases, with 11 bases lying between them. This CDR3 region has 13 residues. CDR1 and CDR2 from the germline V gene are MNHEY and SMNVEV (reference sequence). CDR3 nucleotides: TGTGCCAGCAGTTTGAAAAGGGGCGCTGAAGCTTTCTTT. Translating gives CASSLKRGAEAFF.

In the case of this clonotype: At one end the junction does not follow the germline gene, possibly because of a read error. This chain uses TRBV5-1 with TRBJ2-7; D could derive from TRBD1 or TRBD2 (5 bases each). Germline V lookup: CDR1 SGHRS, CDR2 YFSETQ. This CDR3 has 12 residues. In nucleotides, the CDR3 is TGCGCCAGCAGCTTGTGGGGGAACGAGCACTACTTC. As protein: CASSLWGNEHYF.

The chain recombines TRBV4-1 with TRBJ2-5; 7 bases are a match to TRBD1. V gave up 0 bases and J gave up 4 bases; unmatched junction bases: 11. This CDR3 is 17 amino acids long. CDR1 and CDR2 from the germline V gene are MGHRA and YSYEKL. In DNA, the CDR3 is TGCGCCAGCAGCCAAGATTACGAGGGGGCAATTAGAGAGACCCAGTACTTC. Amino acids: CASSQDYEGAIRETQYF.

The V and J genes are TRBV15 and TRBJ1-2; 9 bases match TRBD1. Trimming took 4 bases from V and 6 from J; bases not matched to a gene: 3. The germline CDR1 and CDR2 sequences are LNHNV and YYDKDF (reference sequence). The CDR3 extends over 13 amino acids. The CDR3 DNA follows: TGTGCCACCAGCATATGGGACAGGGATGGCTACACCTTC. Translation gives CATSIWDRDGYTF.

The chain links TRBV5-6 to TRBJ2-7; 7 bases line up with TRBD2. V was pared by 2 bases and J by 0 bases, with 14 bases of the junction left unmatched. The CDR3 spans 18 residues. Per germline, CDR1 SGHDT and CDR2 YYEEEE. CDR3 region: CASSFWGWSGGSSYEQYF. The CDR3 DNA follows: TGTGCCAGCAGCTTCTGGGGTTGGTCGGGGGGAAGCTCCTACGAGCAGTACTTC. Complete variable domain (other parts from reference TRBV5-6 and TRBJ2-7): DAGVTQSPTHLIKTRGQQVTLRCSPKSGHDTVSWYQQALGQGPQFIFQYYEEEERQRGNFPDRFSGHQFPNYSSELNVNALLLGDSALYLCASSFWGWSGGSSYEQYFGPGTRLTVT.